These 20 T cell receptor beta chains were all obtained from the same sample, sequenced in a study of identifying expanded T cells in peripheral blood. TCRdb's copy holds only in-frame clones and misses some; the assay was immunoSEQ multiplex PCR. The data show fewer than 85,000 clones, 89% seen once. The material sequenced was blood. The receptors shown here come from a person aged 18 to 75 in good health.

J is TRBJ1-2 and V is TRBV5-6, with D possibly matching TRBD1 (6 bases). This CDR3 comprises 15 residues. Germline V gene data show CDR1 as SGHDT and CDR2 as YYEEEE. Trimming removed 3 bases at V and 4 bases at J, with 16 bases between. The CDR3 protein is CASSSGGPTGYGYTF. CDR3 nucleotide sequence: TGTGCCAGCAGCTCAGGAGGTCCGACAGGCTATGGCTACACCTTC. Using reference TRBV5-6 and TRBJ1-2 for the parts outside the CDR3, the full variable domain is DAGVTQSPTHLIKTRGQQVTLRCSPKSGHDTVSWYQQALGQGPQFIFQYYEEEERQRGNFPDRFSGHQFPNYSSELNVNALLLGDSALYLCASSSGGPTGYGYTFGSGTRLTVV.

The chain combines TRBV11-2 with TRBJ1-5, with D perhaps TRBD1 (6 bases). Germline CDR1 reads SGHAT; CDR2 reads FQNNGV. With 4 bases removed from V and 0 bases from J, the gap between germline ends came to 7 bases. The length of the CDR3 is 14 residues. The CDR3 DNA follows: TGTGCCAGCAGCTCGACAGGTAGCAATCAGCCCCAGCATTTT. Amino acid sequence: CASSSTGSNQPQHF.

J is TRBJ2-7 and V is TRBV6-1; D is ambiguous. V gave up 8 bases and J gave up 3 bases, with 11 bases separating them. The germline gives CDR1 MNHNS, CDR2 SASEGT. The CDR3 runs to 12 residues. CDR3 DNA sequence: TGTGCCAGCGATAAGGGCTACTACGAGCAGTACTTC. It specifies CASDKGYYEQYF.

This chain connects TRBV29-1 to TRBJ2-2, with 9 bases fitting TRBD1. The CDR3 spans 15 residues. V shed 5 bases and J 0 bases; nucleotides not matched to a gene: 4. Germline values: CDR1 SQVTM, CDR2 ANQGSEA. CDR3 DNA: TGCAGCGTTCTACAGGGGGCGTCGAACACCGGGGAGCTGTTTTTT. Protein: CSVLQGASNTGELFF.

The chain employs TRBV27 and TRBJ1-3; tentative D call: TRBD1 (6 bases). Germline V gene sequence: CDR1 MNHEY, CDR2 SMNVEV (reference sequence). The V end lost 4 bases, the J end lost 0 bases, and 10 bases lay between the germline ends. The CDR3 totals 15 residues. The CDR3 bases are TGTGCCAGCAGTTACCGGGGGCTCTCTGGAAACACCATATATTTT. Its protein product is CASSYRGLSGNTIYF.

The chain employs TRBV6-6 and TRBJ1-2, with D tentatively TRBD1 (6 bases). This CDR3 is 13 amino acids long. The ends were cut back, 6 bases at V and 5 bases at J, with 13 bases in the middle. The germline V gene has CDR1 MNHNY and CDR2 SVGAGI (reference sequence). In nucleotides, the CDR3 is TGTGCCAGCAGGGTCGGGACAAATTATGGCTACACCTTC. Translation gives CASRVGTNYGYTF.

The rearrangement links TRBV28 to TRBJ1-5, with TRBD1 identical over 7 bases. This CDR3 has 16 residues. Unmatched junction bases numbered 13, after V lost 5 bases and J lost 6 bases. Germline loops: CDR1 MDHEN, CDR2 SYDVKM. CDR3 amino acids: CASSVASGGEAQPQHF. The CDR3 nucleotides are TGTGCCAGCAGTGTCGCCTCAGGGGGGGAGGCTCAGCCCCAGCATTTT.

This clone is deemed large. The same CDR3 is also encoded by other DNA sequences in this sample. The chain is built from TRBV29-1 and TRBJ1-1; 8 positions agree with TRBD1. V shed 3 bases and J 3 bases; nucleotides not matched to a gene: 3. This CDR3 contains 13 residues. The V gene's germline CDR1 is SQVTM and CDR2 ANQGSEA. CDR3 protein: CSVDETGDTEAFF. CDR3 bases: TGCAGCGTTGACGAGACAGGGGACACTGAAGCTTTCTTT.

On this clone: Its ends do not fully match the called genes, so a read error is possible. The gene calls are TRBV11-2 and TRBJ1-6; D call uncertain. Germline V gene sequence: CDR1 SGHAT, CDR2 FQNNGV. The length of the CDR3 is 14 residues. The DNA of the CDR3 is TGTGCCAGCAGCTTAATCTCCAATAATTCACCCCTCCACTTT. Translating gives CASSLISNNSPLHF.

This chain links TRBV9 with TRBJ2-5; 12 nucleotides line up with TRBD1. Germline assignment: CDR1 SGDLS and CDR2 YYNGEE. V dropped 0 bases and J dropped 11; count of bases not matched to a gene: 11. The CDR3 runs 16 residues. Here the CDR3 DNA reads TGTGCCAGCAGCGTAGGACCGGGACAGGGGGCGGATGAGCAGTACTTC. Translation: CASSVGPGQGADEQYF.

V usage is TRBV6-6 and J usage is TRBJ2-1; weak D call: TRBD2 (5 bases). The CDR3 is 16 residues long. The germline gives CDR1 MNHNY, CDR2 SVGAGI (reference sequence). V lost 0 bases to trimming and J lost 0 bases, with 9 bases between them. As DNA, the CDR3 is TGTGCCAGCAGTTACTCTAGCGAATACTCCTACAATGAGCAGTTCTTC. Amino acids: CASSYSSEYSYNEQFF.

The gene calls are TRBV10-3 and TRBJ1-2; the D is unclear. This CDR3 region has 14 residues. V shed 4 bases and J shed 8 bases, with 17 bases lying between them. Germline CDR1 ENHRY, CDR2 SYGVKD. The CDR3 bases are TGTGCCATCAGTGCGGACTTGGATATAATGGGCTACACCTTC. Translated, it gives CAISADLDIMGYTF.

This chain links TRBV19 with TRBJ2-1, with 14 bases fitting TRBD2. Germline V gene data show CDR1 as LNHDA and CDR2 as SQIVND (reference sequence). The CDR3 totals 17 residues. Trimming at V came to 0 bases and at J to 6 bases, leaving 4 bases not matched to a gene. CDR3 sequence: CASSIDGTSGGVNEQFF. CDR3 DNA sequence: TGTGCCAGTAGTATAGACGGGACTAGCGGGGGAGTCAATGAGCAGTTCTTC. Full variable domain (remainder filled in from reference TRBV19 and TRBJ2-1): DGGITQSPKYLFRKEGQNVTLSCEQNLNHDAMYWYRQDPGQGLRLIYYSQIVNDFQKGDIAEGYSVSREKKESFPLTVTSAQKNPTAFYLCASSIDGTSGGVNEQFFGPGTRLTVL.

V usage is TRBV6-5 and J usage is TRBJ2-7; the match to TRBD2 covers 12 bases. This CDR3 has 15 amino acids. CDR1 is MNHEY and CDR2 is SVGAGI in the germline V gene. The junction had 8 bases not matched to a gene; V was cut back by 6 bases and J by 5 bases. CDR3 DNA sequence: TGTGCCAGCAGCTTGGGACTAGCGGGTAAAAACGAGCAGTACTTC. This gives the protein CASSLGLAGKNEQYF.

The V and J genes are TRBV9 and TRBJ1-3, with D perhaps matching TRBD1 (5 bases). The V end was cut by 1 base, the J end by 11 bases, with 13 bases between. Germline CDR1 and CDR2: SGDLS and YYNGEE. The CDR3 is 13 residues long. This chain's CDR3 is CASSVSRDPAIYF. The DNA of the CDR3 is TGTGCCAGCAGCGTATCTCGGGACCCAGCCATATATTTT.

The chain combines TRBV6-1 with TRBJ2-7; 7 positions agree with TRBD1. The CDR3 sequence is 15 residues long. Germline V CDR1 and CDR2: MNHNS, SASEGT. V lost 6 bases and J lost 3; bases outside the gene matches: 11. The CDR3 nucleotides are TGTGCCAGCAGCTCTTCGGGACAGAGCCTCTACGAGCAGTACTTC. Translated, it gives CASSSSGQSLYEQYF.

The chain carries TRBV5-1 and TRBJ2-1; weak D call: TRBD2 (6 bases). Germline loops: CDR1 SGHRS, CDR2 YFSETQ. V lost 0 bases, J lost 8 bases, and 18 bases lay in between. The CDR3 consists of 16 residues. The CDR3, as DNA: TGCGCCAGCAGCTTGGGGGTCGCGGAGGGGATTGATGAGCAGTTCTTC. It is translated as CASSLGVAEGIDEQFF.

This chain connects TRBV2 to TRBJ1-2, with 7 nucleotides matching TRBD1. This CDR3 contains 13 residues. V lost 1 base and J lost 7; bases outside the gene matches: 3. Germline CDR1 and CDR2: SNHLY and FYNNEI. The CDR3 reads CASSEVGQVGYTF. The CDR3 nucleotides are TGTGCCAGCAGTGAAGTTGGACAGGTTGGCTACACCTTC.

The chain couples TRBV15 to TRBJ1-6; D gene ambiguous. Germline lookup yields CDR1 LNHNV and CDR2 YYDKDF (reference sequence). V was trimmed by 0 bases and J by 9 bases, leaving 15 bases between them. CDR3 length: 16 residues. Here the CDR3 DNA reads TGTGCCACCAGCAGAGATCTCCAAGGGTCGGGTTCACCCCTCCACTTT. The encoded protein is CATSRDLQGSGSPLHF.

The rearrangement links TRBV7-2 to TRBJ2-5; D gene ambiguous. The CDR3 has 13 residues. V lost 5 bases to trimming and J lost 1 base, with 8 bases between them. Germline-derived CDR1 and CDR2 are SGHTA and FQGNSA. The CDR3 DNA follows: TGTGCCAGCAGCCAGCAGTTCCAAGAGACCCAGTACTTC. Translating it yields CASSQQFQETQYF. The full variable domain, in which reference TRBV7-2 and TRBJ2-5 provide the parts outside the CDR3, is GAGVSQSPSNKVTEKGKDVELRCDPISGHTALYWYRQSLGQGLEFLIYFQGNSAPDKSGLPSDRFSAERTGGSVSTLTIQRTQQEDSAVYLCASSQQFQETQYFGPGTRLLVL.